One and the same sample provided the 22 T cell receptor beta chains below, sequenced in a study of control samples from healthy donors and cancer patients. Sequencing used immunoSEQ multiplex PCR; TCRdb keeps in-frame clones, though not all of them. This table holds about 80,000 clones, around 90% found once. The source material was blood. The receptors stem from a woman aged 55-69 years in good health.

The DNA of the CDR3 is TGTGCCAGCAGTTTCGGGACGAGGACTGGGCAGTTCTTC. Its protein product is CASSFGTRTGQFF. The chain joins TRBV28 to TRBJ2-1; D could derive from TRBD1 or TRBD2 (5 bases each). Germline CDR1 reads MDHEN; CDR2 reads SYDVKM. With 3 bases removed from V and 12 bases from J, the gap between germline ends came to 15 bases. This CDR3 is built from 13 residues.

This clone is a singleton in its sample. CDR3 nucleotide sequence: TGCGCCAGCAGCATAGGACTGGGGGCCTACGAGCAGTACTTC. This sequence encodes CASSIGLGAYEQYF. This rearrangement joins TRBV5-1 to TRBJ2-7, with D perhaps being TRBD1 or TRBD2 (5 bases each). Trimming left V 4 bases short and J 2 bases short, with 13 bases between. Germline CDR1 and CDR2: SGHRS and YFSETQ. The CDR3 spans 14 residues.

The table lists this clone with a count of one. This chain uses TRBV5-5 with TRBJ1-2; no clear D. The CDR3 totals 13 residues. Germline V lookup: CDR1 SGHKS, CDR2 YYEKEE (reference sequence). V lost 0 bases and J 2 bases, leaving 5 bases between the germline ends. The CDR3 is CASSLDPNYGYTF. In nucleotides, the CDR3 is TGTGCCAGCAGCTTGGATCCAAACTATGGCTACACCTTC. Variable domain in full (rest from reference TRBV5-5 and TRBJ1-2): DAGVTQSPTHLIKTRGQQVTLRCSPISGHKSVSWYQQVLGQGPQFIFQYYEKEERGRGNFPDRFSARQFPNYSSELNVNALLLGDSALYLCASSLDPNYGYTFGSGTRLTVV.

DNA of the CDR3: TGTGCCAGCAGTTTCTTGGGGCCTGATGGCTACACCTTC. Translated, it gives CASSFLGPDGYTF. The J gene is TRBJ1-2, the V gene TRBV6-5; D is possibly TRBD1 (5 bases). Germline assignment: CDR1 MNHEY and CDR2 SVGAGI. CDR3 size: 13 residues. V lost 4 bases, J lost 6 bases, and 12 bases lay in between.

This chain joins TRBV3-1 (or the pseudogene TRBV3-2) and TRBJ2-1, with TRBD2 matching over 15 bases. This CDR3 contains 17 residues. CDR1 and CDR2 (germline): LGHDT, YNNKEL (reference sequence). V was pared by 3 bases and J by 9 bases, with 9 bases of the junction left unmatched. CDR3 coding DNA: TGTGCCAGCAGCCACTACCGGGGACTAGCGGGAGGCTCTGAGCAGTTCTTC. Its translation is CASSHYRGLAGGSEQFF.

The chain employs TRBV5-5 and TRBJ2-1, with TRBD2 matching over 7 bases. There are 14 residues in the CDR3. The germline V gene has CDR1 SGHKS and CDR2 YYEKEE (reference sequence). After removal of 1 base from V and 9 bases from J, the junction contained 7 bases not matched to a gene. The CDR3 coding sequence is TGTGCCAGCAGCTTGCTAGCGGTTAATTTTGAGCAGTTCTTC. Encoded protein: CASSLLAVNFEQFF.

For the CDR3, the DNA is TGTGCCAGCAGCCAAGGAAACAGTGCTGAAAAACTGTTTTTT. Translated: CASSQGNSAEKLFF. This chain connects TRBV3-1 (or the pseudogene TRBV3-2) to TRBJ1-4; D is uncertain. This CDR3 spans 14 amino acids. Trimming took off 1 base at V and 7 bases at J, with 10 bases between the two ends. Looked up from germline, CDR1 is LGHDT and CDR2 is YNNKEL (reference sequence).

This chain uses TRBV27 with TRBJ2-7, with D perhaps TRBD1 (6 bases). This CDR3 contains 16 residues. Trimming left V 0 bases short and J 4 bases short, with 16 bases between. Germline V gene sequence: CDR1 MNHEY, CDR2 SMNVEV (reference sequence). CDR3 bases: TGTGCCAGCAGTTTATCGTCCGGGACACAACAATACGAGCAGTACTTC. This encodes CASSLSSGTQQYEQYF.

The rearrangement links TRBV19 to TRBJ1-5; D is possibly TRBD1 (5 bases). The V end lost 6 bases, the J end lost 7 bases, and 19 bases lay between the germline ends. The CDR3 loop spans 15 amino acids. In germline, CDR1 is LNHDA, CDR2 SQIVND (reference sequence). CDR3 DNA sequence: TGTGCCAGTAGAGAGGGACGGTGGCTTAGGCAGCCCCAGCATTTT. Protein: CASREGRWLRQPQHF.

CDR3 sequence (DNA): TGTGCCAGTAGTGACCGGGCTCCTGAAAAACTGTTTTTT. Its protein product is CASSDRAPEKLFF. The chain links TRBV19 to TRBJ1-4; no reliable D call. The germline V gene has CDR1 LNHDA and CDR2 SQIVND (reference sequence). This CDR3 region has 13 residues. V was cut by 5 bases and J by 7 bases, with 11 bases left in between.

The rearrangement links TRBV2 to TRBJ1-1, with a tentative D call TRBD1 (5 bases). This CDR3 region has 15 residues. Trimming removed 7 bases from V and 1 base from J, with 16 bases in between. Germline loops: CDR1 SNHLY, CDR2 FYNNEI. The CDR3 nucleotides are TGTGCCAGCACGATGGGGCACCTAAGGAACACTGAAGCTTTCTTT. Protein: CASTMGHLRNTEAFF.

The chain uses TRBV18 and TRBJ2-7, with D uncertain. The V gene's germline CDR1 is KGHSH and CDR2 LQKENI. Trimming cost V 1 base and J 3 bases, with 10 bases left between them. This CDR3 has 14 amino acids. The CDR3 nucleotides are TGTGCCAGCTCACCACTAGGCAATAGCTACGAGCAGTACTTC. Amino acids: CASSPLGNSYEQYF. Supplemented by reference TRBV18 and TRBJ2-7, the full variable domain reads NAGVMQNPRHLVRRRGQEARLRCSPMKGHSHVYWYRQLPEEGLKFMVYLQKENIIDESGMPKERFSAEFPKEGPSILRIQQVVRGDSAAYFCASSPLGNSYEQYFGPGTRLTVT.

This clone was counted only a few times. The genes are TRBV19 and TRBJ1-5; 9 bases agree with TRBD1. There are 16 residues in the CDR3. Germline values: CDR1 LNHDA, CDR2 SQIVND (reference sequence). J lost 6 bases, V lost 4 bases, and 10 bases had no gene match. The CDR3 DNA reads as TGTGCCAGTAGTACTCACCCACAGGGGGCAGGTCAGCCCCAGCATTTT. It specifies CASSTHPQGAGQPQHF.

The rearrangement links TRBV3-1 (or the pseudogene TRBV3-2) to TRBJ1-1; D is possibly TRBD1 (5 bases). The germline V gene encodes CDR1 LGHDT and CDR2 YNNKEL (reference sequence). The ends were cut back, 1 base at V and 0 bases at J, with 9 bases in the middle. The CDR3 runs 15 residues. The CDR3 is CASSQVLGVNTEAFF. The CDR3 coding sequence is TGTGCCAGCAGCCAAGTTTTGGGGGTGAACACTGAAGCTTTCTTT.

The rearrangement joins TRBV7-6 to TRBJ1-5, with a tentative D call TRBD1 (5 bases). V lost 1 base to trimming and J lost 4 bases, with 14 bases between them. The V gene's germline CDR1 is SGHVS and CDR2 FNYEAQ. The length of the CDR3 is 16 residues. Written as DNA, the CDR3 is TGTGCCAGCAGCTTAGACCTCGCGGGGGATAATCAGCCCCAGCATTTT. It encodes CASSLDLAGDNQPQHF.

The rearrangement uses TRBV6-6 and TRBJ1-5; D unresolved. Trimming took off 7 bases at V and 0 bases at J, with 7 bases between the two ends. Per the germline V gene, CDR1 is MNHNY and CDR2 is SVGAGI (reference sequence). This CDR3 contains 13 residues. CDR3 in DNA: TGTGCCAGCATGCAGGATAGCAATCAGCCCCAGCATTTT. Amino acid sequence: CASMQDSNQPQHF.

The chain links TRBV3-1 (or the pseudogene TRBV3-2) to TRBJ2-7; a weak D match, TRBD2 (5 bases). The CDR3 length is 12 residues. V was pared by 3 bases and J by 6 bases, with 9 bases between. Germline CDR1 reads LGHDT; CDR2 reads YNNKEL (reference sequence). DNA for the CDR3: TGTGCCAGCAGCCACGCGGGTAGCGAGCAGTACTTC. It yields the protein CASSHAGSEQYF.

The chain recombines TRBV19 with TRBJ2-7, with D perhaps matching TRBD1 or TRBD2 (5 bases each). The CDR3 totals 14 residues. The germline V gene has CDR1 LNHDA and CDR2 SQIVND (reference sequence). V was cut by 5 bases and J by 0 bases, with 11 bases left in between. In DNA form, the CDR3 reads TGTGCCAGTAGTGACCAGGGACCCTCCTACGAGCAGTACTTC. The encoded protein is CASSDQGPSYEQYF.

V usage is TRBV6-5 and J usage is TRBJ1-2, with a weak D call TRBD1 (5 bases). The CDR3 length is 15 residues. V lost 0 bases to trimming and J lost 7 bases, with 15 bases between them. CDR1 and CDR2 from the germline V gene are MNHEY and SVGAGI. The CDR3 nucleotides read TGTGCCAGCAGTTACTCGGGGCCGGGAAATTCTGGCTACACCTTC. This encodes CASSYSGPGNSGYTF.

The rearrangement joins TRBV7-9 to TRBJ1-5; D possibly corresponds to TRBD1 (5 bases). V lost 0 bases and J 7 bases, leaving 10 bases between the germline ends. The CDR3 has 14 residues. CDR1 is SEHNR and CDR2 is FQNEAQ in the germline V gene (reference sequence). The CDR3 coding sequence is TGTGCCAGCAGCTTAGCGGGGCCCTTCCAGCCCCAGCATTTT. It is translated as CASSLAGPFQPQHF. The full variable domain, in which reference TRBV7-9 and TRBJ1-5 provide the parts outside the CDR3, is DTGVSQNPRHKITKRGQNVTFRCDPISEHNRLYWYRQTLGQGPEFLTYFQNEAQLEKSRLLSDRFSAERPKGSFSTLEIQRTEQGDSAMYLCASSLAGPFQPQHFGDGTRLSIL.

This clone is labeled as medium-sized (0.01 to 0.1%). The rearrangement uses TRBV10-1 and TRBJ1-3; no clear D gene. Looked up from germline, CDR1 is WNHNN and CDR2 is SYGVQD (reference sequence). V lost 3 bases to trimming and J lost 4 bases, with 10 bases between them. The CDR3 runs to 14 residues. The CDR3 DNA is TGCGCCAGCAGTGATTCCATGAAAGGAAACACCATATATTTT. Its translation is CASSDSMKGNTIYF.

This clone was seen more than once but under ten times. The chain recombines TRBV9 with TRBJ2-1, with 7 positions matching TRBD2. The V gene end was trimmed by 6 bases and the J gene end by 6 bases; junction bases not matched to a gene: 12. The germline V gene encodes CDR1 SGDLS and CDR2 YYNGEE. The CDR3 sequence is 15 residues long. This CDR3 reads CASTPGGFPGNEQFF. CDR3 bases: TGTGCCAGCACCCCCGGGGGGTTTCCGGGCAATGAGCAGTTCTTC. Full variable domain (missing parts from reference TRBV9 and TRBJ2-1): DSGVTQTPKHLITATGQRVTLRCSPRSGDLSVYWYQQSLDQGLQFLIQYYNGEERAKGNILERFSAQQFPDLHSELNLSSLELGDSALYFCASTPGGFPGNEQFFGPGTRLTVL.